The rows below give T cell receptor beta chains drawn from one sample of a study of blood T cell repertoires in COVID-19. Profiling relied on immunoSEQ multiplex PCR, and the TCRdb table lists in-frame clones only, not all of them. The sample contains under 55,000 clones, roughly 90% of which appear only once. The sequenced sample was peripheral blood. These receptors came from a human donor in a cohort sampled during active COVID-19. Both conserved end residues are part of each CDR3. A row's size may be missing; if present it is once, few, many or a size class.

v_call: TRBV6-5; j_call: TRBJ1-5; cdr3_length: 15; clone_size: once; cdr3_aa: CASSYDRRGNQPQHF
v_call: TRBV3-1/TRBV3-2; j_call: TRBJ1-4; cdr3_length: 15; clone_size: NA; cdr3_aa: CASSPTGATNEKLFF
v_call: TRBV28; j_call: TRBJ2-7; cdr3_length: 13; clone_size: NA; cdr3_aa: CASSLQGPNEQYF
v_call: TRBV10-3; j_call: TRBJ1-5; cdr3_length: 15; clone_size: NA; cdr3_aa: CAISESGQLYQPQHF
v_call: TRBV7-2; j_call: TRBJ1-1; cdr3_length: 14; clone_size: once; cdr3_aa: CASSRTGLGTEAFF
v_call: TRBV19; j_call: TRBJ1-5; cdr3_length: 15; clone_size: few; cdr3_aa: CASSGTGYSNQPQHF
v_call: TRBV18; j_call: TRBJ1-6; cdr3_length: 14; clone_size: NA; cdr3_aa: CASSPAAGDSPLHF
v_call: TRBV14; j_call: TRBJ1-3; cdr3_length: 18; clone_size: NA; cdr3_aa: CASSQRPGALSSGNTIYF
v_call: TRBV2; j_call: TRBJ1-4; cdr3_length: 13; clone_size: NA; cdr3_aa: CASSSFAGEKLFF
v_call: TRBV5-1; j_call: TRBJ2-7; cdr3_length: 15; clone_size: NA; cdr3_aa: CASSLVAGGFSEQYF
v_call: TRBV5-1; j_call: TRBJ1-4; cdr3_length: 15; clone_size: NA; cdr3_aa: CASSLGLATNEKLFF
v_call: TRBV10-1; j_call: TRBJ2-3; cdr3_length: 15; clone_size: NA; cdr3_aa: CASSERLAGEDTQYF
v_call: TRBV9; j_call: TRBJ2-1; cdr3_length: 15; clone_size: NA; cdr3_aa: CASSVVSQRDSEQFF
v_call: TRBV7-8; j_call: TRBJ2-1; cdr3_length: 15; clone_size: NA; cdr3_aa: CASSLSGASYNEQFF
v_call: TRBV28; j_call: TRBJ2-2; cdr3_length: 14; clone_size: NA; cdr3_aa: CATLTGLNTGELFF
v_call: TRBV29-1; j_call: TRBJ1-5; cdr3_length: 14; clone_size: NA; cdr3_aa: CSVRQGASNQPQHF
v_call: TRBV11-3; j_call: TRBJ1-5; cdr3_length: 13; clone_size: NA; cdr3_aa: CASSLFSSQPQHF
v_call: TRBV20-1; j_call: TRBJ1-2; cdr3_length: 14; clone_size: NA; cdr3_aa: CSASGSRASYGYTF
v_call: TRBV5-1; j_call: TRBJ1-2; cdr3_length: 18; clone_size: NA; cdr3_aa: CASSLGNRRQGYNYGYTF
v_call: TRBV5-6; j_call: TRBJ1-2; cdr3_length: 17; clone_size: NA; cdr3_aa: CASSLSYVQSSQGGYTF
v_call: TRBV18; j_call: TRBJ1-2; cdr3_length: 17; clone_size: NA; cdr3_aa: CASSPPRGTAGSYGYTF
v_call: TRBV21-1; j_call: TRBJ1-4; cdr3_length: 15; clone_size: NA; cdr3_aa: CASSGKPLQGEKLFF
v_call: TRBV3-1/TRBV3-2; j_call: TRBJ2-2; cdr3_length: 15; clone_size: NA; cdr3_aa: CASSQGLAFPGELFF
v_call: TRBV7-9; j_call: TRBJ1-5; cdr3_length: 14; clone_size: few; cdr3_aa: CASSLEGSNQPQHF
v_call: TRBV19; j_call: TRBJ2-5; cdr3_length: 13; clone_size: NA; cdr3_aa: CASSPQGKETQYF
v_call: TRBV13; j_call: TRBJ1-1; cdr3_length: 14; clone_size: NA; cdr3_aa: CASSSQGENTEAFF
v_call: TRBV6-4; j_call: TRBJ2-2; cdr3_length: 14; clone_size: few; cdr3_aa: CASGTGAEHGELFF
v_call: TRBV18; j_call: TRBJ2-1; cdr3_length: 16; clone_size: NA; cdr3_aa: CASSPRGTGSVNEQFF
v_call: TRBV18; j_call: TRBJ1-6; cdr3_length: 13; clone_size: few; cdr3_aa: CASSRERYSPLHF
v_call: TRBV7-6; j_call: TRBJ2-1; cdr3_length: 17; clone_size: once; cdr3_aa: CASSLRQRETSYNEQFF
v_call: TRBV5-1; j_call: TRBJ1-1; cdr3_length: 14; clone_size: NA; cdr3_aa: CASSLVGRNTEAFF
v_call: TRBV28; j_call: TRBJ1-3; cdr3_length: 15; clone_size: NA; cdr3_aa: CASTSSGGGGNTIYF
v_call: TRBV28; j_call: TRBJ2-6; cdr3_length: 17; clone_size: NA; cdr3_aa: CASSFLDRSSGANVLTF